Here is one T cell receptor beta chain with its context. The multiple sclerosis controls were treatment-naive patients, and their relapsing-remitting disease was stable or active. In contrast to the negatively isolated CD8+ and CD4+ T cells, TEMRA cells were FACS-enriched. Random hexamers were used to reverse transcribe about 0.5 to 1 ug of RNA. MiXCR was run by TCRdb on the immunoSEQ multiplex PCR reads, yielding one entry per CDR3 protein. The data contain some 120,000 distinct CDR3 sequences, about 95% of them seen just once; the ten biggest clones take up roughly 0.13%. This sample stems from a study of CD8 T cells in Susac syndrome. Germline V gene sequence: CDR1 SGHVS, CDR2 FNYEAQ. The CDR3 covers 12 residues. Trimming left V 2 bases short and J 7 bases short, with 5 bases between.

The sequenced material came from CD4+ T cells from PBMCs. The chain uses TRBV7-6 and TRBJ2-2; D not certain. The TCR originated in a human donor with multiple sclerosis. CDR3 protein: CASSLKNGELFF. As DNA, the CDR3 is TGTGCCAGCAGCTTAAAGAACGGGGAGCTGTTTTTT.